Described below is a single TCR beta chain sequence and its context. Its antigen target is currently unknown. No base qualities exist here, and no much larger clone lies one base off it. Looking up the germline V gene (reference sequence) yields CDR1 LNHDA and CDR2 SQIVND. V lost 5 bases and J lost 4 bases, and the count of bases not matched to a germline gene is 9. Measured from the cysteine to the phenylalanine, the CDR3 is 15 residues long. Only CDR3 DNA remains: 45 bases, in frame from the first base. The receptor library was made with the immunoSEQ multiplex PCR assay. The source is immuneACCESS, and TCRdb retained only in-frame sequences with V and J called. Part of the clones is not carried over; for the studies checked, unresolved V genes explain less than half of this, and the remainder is unexplained. Counted in this sample were roughly 50,000 clones; about 90% of them appeared once. 0.95% to 1.5% of the sample is in the top ten clones.

This specimen belongs to a study of T cell changes during pregnancy in multiple sclerosis (dated by TCRdb to the late 2010s). About the study as a whole: The study examined how the T cell repertoire changed over the course of pregnancy in women with multiple sclerosis.

Sample: peripheral blood, taken after pregnancy. The chain couples TRBV19 to TRBJ2-7; the central 9 bases match TRBD1. The TCR was taken from a female donor in good health, enrolled as a control in a pregnancy study. The nucleotide sequence reads TGTGCCAGTAGTGGCCGGGACAGGGCTAAATACGAGCAGTACTTC. Translated, this is CASSGRDRAKYEQYF. Here the CDR3 is joined to the reference TRBV19 and TRBJ2-7 genes, and the full variable domain is: DGGITQSPKYLFRKEGQNVTLSCEQNLNHDAMYWYRQDPGQGLRLIYYSQIVNDFQKGDIAEGYSVSREKKESFPLTVTSAQKNPTAFYLCASSGRDRAKYEQYFGPGTRLTVT.